A single sample is the source of the 4 T cell receptor beta chains below, sequenced in a study of T cell responses to AZD1222 COVID-19 vaccine. Using immunoSEQ multiplex PCR, the repertoire was profiled, and TCRdb retains in-frame clones only, with some absent. Among under 200,000 clones listed, over 75% were seen once. Sample: peripheral blood, taken 28 days after the second AZD1222 dose. The source is an adult who received the AZD1222 COVID-19 vaccine.

The J gene is TRBJ1-4, the V gene TRBV12-3 or TRBV12-4, with D possibly being TRBD1 (6 bases). V gave up 7 bases and J gave up 8 bases, with 14 bases separating them. This CDR3 spans 13 amino acids. The CDR3 here is CASTRKGEEKLFF. The CDR3 DNA follows: TGTGCCAGCACCCGGAAGGGGGAAGAAAAACTGTTTTTT.

This chain links TRBV18 with TRBJ1-6; perhaps TRBD1 as D (5 bases). This CDR3 has 15 residues. Trimming removed 4 bases at V and 5 bases at J, with 12 bases between. Per the germline V gene, CDR1 is KGHSH and CDR2 is LQKENI. CDR3 bases: TGTGCCAGCTCACTAGGGGTCAGCCATAATTCACCCCTCCACTTT. It is translated as CASSLGVSHNSPLHF.

The gene calls are TRBV4-3 and TRBJ2-7; the match to TRBD1 covers 9 bases. The CDR3 is 14 amino acids. The germline gives CDR1 LGHNA, CDR2 YSLEER. V gave up 5 bases and J gave up 2 bases; unmatched junction bases: 4. The CDR3 nucleotides read TGCGCCAGCAGCGAAGGACAGGGGACCTACGAGCAGTACTTC. It translates to CASSEGQGTYEQYF.

The chain uses TRBV7-8 and TRBJ1-1; the D is unclear. CDR1 SGHVS and CDR2 FQNEAQ come from the germline V gene. CDR3 size: 13 residues. Trimming pared 8 bases from V and 0 bases from J, leaving 10 bases between. CDR3 in amino acids: CASGVGLNTEAFF. The CDR3 region has the DNA TGTGCCAGCGGGGTGGGCTTGAACACTGAAGCTTTCTTT.